These 16 T cell receptor beta chains came from one sample sequenced in a study of cytomegalovirus exposure and HLA in healthy donors. PCR amplification relied on 60 Vbeta primers (plus 13 Jbeta primers). Assay used: immunoSEQ multiplex PCR; TCRdb lists only in-frame clones, some missing. Here the sample spans 150,000 to 200,000 clones, roughly 79% being singletons. The sequenced material came from PBMCs. The receptors derive from a male donor in good health and CMV-seropositive.

The table lists this clone with many counts. The rearrangement links TRBV5-1 to TRBJ2-7; no clear D. The V gene's germline CDR1 is SGHRS and CDR2 YFSETQ. The ends were cut back, 0 bases at V and 7 bases at J, with 11 bases in the middle. The CDR3 has 13 residues. The CDR3 loop is CASSLEPNWEQYF. The CDR3 nucleotides are TGCGCCAGCAGCTTGGAGCCCAACTGGGAGCAGTACTTC.

This sequence joins TRBV7-2 and TRBJ2-4, with TRBD1 matching 7 bases. After removal of 4 bases from V and 8 bases from J, the junction contained 5 bases not matched to a gene. Germline V gene data show CDR1 as SGHTA and CDR2 as FQGNSA. This CDR3 spans 13 amino acids. CDR3 amino acids: CASSSLQGDIQYF. The CDR3 bases are TGTGCCAGCAGCTCCCTCCAGGGGGACATTCAGTACTTC.

The chain has TRBV6-6 and TRBJ2-6, with unresolved D. Trimming left V 6 bases short and J 3 bases short, with 9 bases between. Germline V lookup: CDR1 MNHNY, CDR2 SVGAGI (reference sequence). The CDR3 contains 14 residues. Here the CDR3 DNA reads TGTGCCAGCAGGGGCCCGGATGGGGCCAACGTCCTGACTTTC. This translates into CASRGPDGANVLTF.

This sequence joins TRBV2 and TRBJ2-1, with TRBD1 matching 7 bases. The CDR3 sequence is 17 residues long. Germline V lookup: CDR1 SNHLY, CDR2 FYNNEI. V was pared by 1 base and J by 0 bases, with 6 bases of the junction left unmatched. DNA for the CDR3: TGTGCCAGCAGTGAAGGGGACAGAACAATCTCCTACAATGAGCAGTTCTTC. Translation gives CASSEGDRTISYNEQFF. The entire variable domain, with the rest obtained from reference TRBV2 and TRBJ2-1, is as follows: EPEVTQTPSHQVTQMGQEVILRCVPISNHLYFYWYRQILGQKVEFLVSFYNNEISEKSEIFDDQFSVERPDGSNFTLKIRSTKLEDSAMYFCASSEGDRTISYNEQFFGPGTRLTVL.

This clone was detected a few times. This sequence joins TRBV6-1 and TRBJ1-1; D is undetermined. The germline V gene encodes CDR1 MNHNS and CDR2 SASEGT. The CDR3 consists of 13 residues. The V end lost 2 bases, the J end lost 0 bases, and 4 bases lay between the germline ends. The CDR3 region is CASSENMNTEAFF. CDR3 sequence (DNA): TGTGCCAGCAGTGAAAATATGAACACTGAAGCTTTCTTT.

In its sample, this clone was seen a few times. The chain carries TRBV5-6 and TRBJ1-2; 9 positions match TRBD1. Germline CDR1 and CDR2: SGHDT and YYEEEE. This CDR3 region has 15 residues. The V gene end was trimmed by 4 bases and the J gene end by 2 bases; junction bases not matched to a gene: 6. The CDR3 region has the DNA TGTGCCAGCAGCCTGGGGACAGGGCGGAACTATGGCTACACCTTC. Translated: CASSLGTGRNYGYTF.

The chain joins TRBV29-1 to TRBJ1-1, with 7 positions matching TRBD1. This CDR3 spans 13 amino acids. J was trimmed by 2 bases and V by 7 bases; bases with no gene match: 7. Germline loops: CDR1 SQVTM, CDR2 ANQGSEA. Written as DNA, the CDR3 is TGCAGCGGCCTAGGGGGCGGCAACACTGAAGCTTTCTTT. Translation gives CSGLGGGNTEAFF.

The chain has TRBV7-2 and TRBJ2-2; TRBD2 matches at 10 bases. This CDR3 region has 15 residues. Germline CDR1 reads SGHTA; CDR2 reads FQGNSA. The J segment lost 4 bases and the V segment lost 5 bases, leaving 4 bases of the junction unmatched. The CDR3 spells CASSTGLASTGELFF. In DNA form, the CDR3 reads TGTGCCAGCAGCACGGGACTAGCGAGCACCGGGGAGCTGTTTTTT.

Here the CDR3 DNA reads TGTGCCAGCAGCGGGACAGGAGAGGGCACTGAAGCTTTCTTT. It translates to CASSGTGEGTEAFF. The J gene is TRBJ1-1, the V gene TRBV9, with 7 bases matching TRBD1. The trim removed 3 bases at V and 4 bases at J, leaving 6 bases unmatched. The V gene's germline CDR1 is SGDLS and CDR2 YYNGEE. The CDR3 contains 14 residues.

The genes are TRBV5-8 and TRBJ2-3; 13 bases are shared with TRBD2. V was pared by 4 bases and J by 0 bases, with 5 bases of the junction left unmatched. The CDR3 has 17 residues. Germline loops: CDR1 SGHTS, CDR2 YDEGEE. CDR3 bases: TGTGCCAGCAGCCGGGGGACTAGCGGGGTCAGCACAGATACGCAGTATTTT. It specifies CASSRGTSGVSTDTQYF.

The chain uses TRBV11-1 and TRBJ2-1; 7 bases agree with TRBD1. Germline CDR1 is SGHAT and CDR2 is FQDESV (reference sequence). The CDR3 contains 15 residues. V lost 3 bases and J lost 3; bases outside the gene matches: 5. The CDR3 loop is CASSFGDSFYNEQFF. The CDR3, as DNA: TGTGCCAGCAGCTTTGGGGACAGCTTCTACAATGAGCAGTTCTTC.

This clone was picked up a small number of times. The chain uses TRBV2 and TRBJ1-5; no definite D call. V was pared by 4 bases and J by 4 bases, with 8 bases between. The CDR3 consists of 13 residues. The V gene's germline CDR1 is SNHLY and CDR2 FYNNEI. CDR3 amino acids: CASSVSPNQPQHF. DNA of the CDR3: TGTGCCAGCAGTGTTAGTCCGAATCAGCCCCAGCATTTT.

This chain connects TRBV15 to TRBJ2-3; D is ambiguous. V lost 11 bases, J lost 1 base, and 4 bases lay in between. This CDR3 is 10 amino acids long. Germline values: CDR1 LNHNV, CDR2 YYDKDF (reference sequence). The CDR3 region is CAAGTDTQYF. The CDR3 coding sequence is TGTGCCGCAGGCACAGATACGCAGTATTTT.

This clone was found a few times. The genes are TRBV6-1 and TRBJ2-2; TRBD1 aligns across 7 bases. CDR3 length equals 14 residues. Germline V gives CDR1 MNHNS, CDR2 SASEGT. V dropped 3 bases and J dropped 7; count of bases not matched to a gene: 5. The CDR3 sequence: CASSDTGELGELFF. In DNA form, the CDR3 reads TGTGCCAGCAGTGATACAGGGGAACTCGGGGAGCTGTTTTTT.

This clone was found once. This chain joins TRBV5-4 and TRBJ2-7, with D possibly matching TRBD1 (6 bases). Per the germline V gene, CDR1 is SGHNT and CDR2 is YYREEE (reference sequence). The CDR3 runs to 13 residues. V was trimmed by 3 bases and J by 3 bases, leaving 10 bases between them. The CDR3 reads CASSSGQNYEQYF. CDR3 nucleotide sequence: TGTGCCAGCAGCTCCGGACAGAACTACGAGCAGTACTTC.

This rearrangement joins TRBV4-1 to TRBJ2-7, with D possibly matching TRBD2 (6 bases). The CDR3 runs to 16 residues. Looked up from germline, CDR1 is MGHRA and CDR2 is YSYEKL. The V end lost 0 bases, the J end lost 5 bases, and 17 bases lay between the germline ends. CDR3 loop: CASSQDSGGDGHEQYF. CDR3 DNA: TGCGCCAGCAGCCAAGATTCTGGAGGGGACGGTCACGAGCAGTACTTC.